Shown below are 29 T cell receptor beta chains from a single sample sequenced in a study of T-cell reconstitution after alpha-beta-depleted transplantation in children. Unique molecular identifiers were incorporated when the TCRbeta library was constructed. TCRdb redid the calling of the PCR reads with MiXCR, one entry per CDR3 protein. This table has 350,000 to 450,000 distinct CDR3 sequences, roughly 22% appearing once. Source: PBMCs from the stem cell graft donor, taken from the stem cell graft. Every receptor here comes from a human donor who donated a stem cell graft to a child with acute myeloid leukemia.

The chain employs TRBV7-8 and TRBJ2-1, with 14 positions matching TRBD2. The germline gives CDR1 SGHVS, CDR2 FQNEAQ. This CDR3 has 18 residues. Losses at the gene ends were 5 bases for V and 3 bases for J; bases not matched to a gene: 9. The CDR3 loop reads CASSTGLAGGEVYNEQFF. Written as DNA, the CDR3 is TGTGCCAGCAGCACCGGACTAGCGGGAGGCGAGGTCTACAATGAGCAGTTCTTC. Complete variable domain (other parts from reference TRBV7-8 and TRBJ2-1): GAGVSQSPRYKVAKRGQDVALRCDPISGHVSLFWYQQALGQGPEFLTYFQNEAQLDKSGLPSDRFFAERPEGSVSTLKIQRTQQEDSAVYLCASSTGLAGGEVYNEQFFGPGTRLTVL.

The chain has TRBV3-1 and TRBJ1-4, with unresolved D. The V gene's germline CDR1 is LGHDT and CDR2 YNNKEL (reference sequence). V shed 0 bases and J shed 0 bases, with 8 bases lying between them. The CDR3 totals 16 residues. CDR3 sequence reads: CASSQDLATTNEKLFF. The CDR3 DNA sequence: TGTGCCAGCAGCCAAGATTTAGCGACAACTAATGAAAAACTGTTTTTT.

The chain has TRBV7-8 and TRBJ2-1; unclear D gene. Trimming shortened V by 1 base and J by 9 bases, and 13 bases separated the two germline ends. This CDR3 has 14 residues. The germline V gene encodes CDR1 SGHVS and CDR2 FQNEAQ. CDR3 residues: CASSLGFMASEQFF. Written as DNA, the CDR3 is TGTGCCAGCAGCTTAGGATTTATGGCCAGTGAGCAGTTCTTC.

The gene calls are TRBV28 and TRBJ2-1; D is possibly TRBD2 (7 bases). The germline gives CDR1 MDHEN, CDR2 SYDVKM. The CDR3 loop spans 16 amino acids. Trimming stripped 3 bases from V and 2 bases from J, with 14 bases between. CDR3 loop: CASSLGGGPTYNEQFF. DNA for the CDR3: TGTGCCAGCAGTTTGGGAGGGGGGCCGACCTACAATGAGCAGTTCTTC.

The CDR3 bases are TGTGCCAGCAGTGGACTAGCGGGTTTGGGGCATGAGCAGTTCTTC. Translated, it gives CASSGLAGLGHEQFF. The genes are TRBV2 and TRBJ2-1; 10 bases map to TRBD2. With V trimmed by 4 bases and J by 8 bases, 8 bases remained unmatched. Per the germline V gene, CDR1 is SNHLY and CDR2 is FYNNEI. CDR3 length: 15 residues.

This rearrangement joins TRBV6-1 to TRBJ2-1; possibly TRBD2 for D (6 bases). The CDR3 spans 15 residues. V lost 6 bases to trimming and J lost 8 bases, with 20 bases between them. The germline V gene encodes CDR1 MNHNS and CDR2 SASEGT. The CDR3 region has the DNA TGTGCCAGCAGGTCGGAGACTAGGAATCTCCATGAGCAGTTCTTC. It yields the protein CASRSETRNLHEQFF.

This chain joins TRBV6-5 and TRBJ2-2; 10 nucleotides match TRBD1. Germline assignment: CDR1 MNHEY and CDR2 SVGAGI. The CDR3 is made up of 16 amino acids. Unmatched junction bases numbered 5, after V lost 5 bases and J lost 2 bases. This chain's CDR3 is CASSTRDRGNTGELFF. Here the CDR3 DNA reads TGTGCCAGCAGTACTAGGGACAGGGGAAACACCGGGGAGCTGTTTTTT.

The sample holds a few counts of this clonotype. This chain connects TRBV12-3 or TRBV12-4 to TRBJ2-7, with 7 bases aligning to TRBD1. The ends lost 5 bases at V and 5 bases at J; junction bases unmatched: 12. The CDR3 is 15 residues long. CDR3 bases: TGTGCCAGCAGTCGAACAGGGGCGAAGATCCACGAGCAGTACTTC. It translates to CASSRTGAKIHEQYF.

This clonotype was recorded a few times. This chain links TRBV12-3 or TRBV12-4 with TRBJ2-2; the match to TRBD1 covers 7 bases. V dropped 7 bases and J dropped 8; count of bases not matched to a gene: 7. The CDR3 totals 13 residues. CDR3 in DNA: TGTGCCAGCACCGGGACAGATTCTGGGGAGCTGTTTTTT. It is translated as CASTGTDSGELFF.

This clonotype was counted only a few times. The chain couples TRBV28 to TRBJ2-3; D call uncertain. The germline V and J ends were trimmed by 11 bases and 0 bases, with 12 bases remaining between them. The CDR3 totals 13 residues. Per germline, CDR1 MDHEN and CDR2 SYDVKM. CDR3 nucleotide sequence: TGTGCCGCTATCGCCTCTAGCACAGATACGCAGTATTTT. This translates into CAAIASSTDTQYF.

This chain links TRBV4-1 with TRBJ2-3; 7 positions match TRBD2. CDR3 length: 15 amino acids. Germline CDR1 reads MGHRA; CDR2 reads YSYEKL. Germline trimming cut 0 bases from V and 6 bases from J; bases unmatched to any gene: 6. The CDR3 DNA sequence: TGCGCCAGCAGCCAAGATTATACGGGAGGCGATACGCAGTATTTT. Amino acid sequence: CASSQDYTGGDTQYF.

The rearrangement uses TRBV12-3 or TRBV12-4 and TRBJ2-3; D is uncertain. The CDR3 is made up of 13 amino acids. V dropped 5 bases and J dropped 5 bases, with 11 bases sitting between them. The CDR3 region is CASSPESQDTQYF. For the CDR3, the DNA is TGTGCCAGCAGTCCCGAAAGTCAAGATACGCAGTATTTT.

In this sample, this clonotype turned up a few times. The V and J genes are TRBV5-8 and TRBJ2-5; D perhaps matches TRBD2 (6 bases). The CDR3 is 15 residues long. V was shortened by 0 bases and J by 2 bases, with 11 bases between the two germline ends. The V gene's germline CDR1 is SGHTS and CDR2 YDEGEE. In DNA, the CDR3 is TGTGCCAGCAGCTTGGGGCTAGCGCAACAAGAGACCCAGTACTTC. Its translation: CASSLGLAQQETQYF.

This clonotype showed up just a few times. This chain uses TRBV20-1 with TRBJ2-7; D might be TRBD1 or TRBD2, each matching 5 bases. The CDR3 consists of 15 residues. V was cut by 5 bases and J by 5 bases, with 22 bases left in between. Germline V CDR1 and CDR2: DFQATT, SNEGSKA (reference sequence). CDR3 sequence: CSAPPGTGQTHEQYF. CDR3 in DNA: TGCAGTGCTCCCCCCGGGACCGGGCAGACCCACGAGCAGTACTTC.

The CDR3 sequence: CATSVGTSYSYEQYF. CDR3 coding DNA: TGTGCCACCAGCGTAGGGACTAGCTACTCCTACGAGCAGTACTTC. This chain joins TRBV15 and TRBJ2-7; 9 bases line up with TRBD2. The CDR3 loop spans 15 amino acids. The ends lost 5 bases at V and 0 bases at J; junction bases unmatched: 5. Germline CDR1 reads LNHNV; CDR2 reads YYDKDF (reference sequence).

This rearrangement joins TRBV20-1 to TRBJ2-3; 9 nucleotides agree with TRBD1. The CDR3 is made up of 18 amino acids. Per germline, CDR1 DFQATT and CDR2 SNEGSKA (reference sequence). V was pared by 3 bases and J by 0 bases, with 13 bases of the junction left unmatched. The CDR3 bases are TGCAGTGCTAGTTGGGTGGGACAGGGAATGGATAGCACAGATACGCAGTATTTT. This encodes CSASWVGQGMDSTDTQYF.

The gene calls are TRBV28 and TRBJ2-3; D is possibly TRBD1 (5 bases). CDR1 is MDHEN, CDR2 SYDVKM, per germline. The CDR3 is made up of 12 amino acids. V lost 7 bases and J 4 bases, leaving 9 bases between the germline ends. CDR3 DNA: TGTGCCAGCACCAGGGTGGCAGATACGCAGTATTTT. Translated, it gives CASTRVADTQYF.

V usage is TRBV6-6 and J usage is TRBJ2-7, with no clear D. Germline V lookup: CDR1 MNHNY, CDR2 SVGAGI (reference sequence). V lost 7 bases and J 0 bases, leaving 10 bases between the germline ends. The CDR3 has 13 amino acids. In DNA form, the CDR3 reads TGTGCCAGCAACCGGCAGAACTCCTACGAGCAGTACTTC. Translated, it gives CASNRQNSYEQYF.

The chain joins TRBV12-3 or TRBV12-4 to TRBJ2-7; 8 nucleotides line up with TRBD2. Trimming at V came to 10 bases and at J to 8 bases, leaving 16 bases not matched to a gene. The CDR3 spans 14 residues. CDR3 sequence reads: CATSTSGQLSKQYF. The CDR3 DNA reads TGTGCCACCAGCACTAGCGGCCAGCTTTCAAAGCAGTACTTC.

This clonotype was found once. This sequence joins TRBV4-1 and TRBJ1-1; D is perhaps TRBD1 (5 bases). Between the trimmed V and J ends, which lost 0 bases and 4 bases, there was a span of 6 bases. Germline CDR1 and CDR2: MGHRA and YSYEKL. This CDR3 contains 13 residues. The CDR3 bases are TGCGCCAGCAGCCAAGAGGGGCTCACTGAAGCTTTCTTT. Its protein product is CASSQEGLTEAFF.

This clonotype has a count of ten or more. This rearrangement joins TRBV5-1 to TRBJ2-1; D might be TRBD1 or TRBD2, each matching 5 bases. Germline CDR1 and CDR2: SGHRS and YFSETQ. The length of the CDR3 is 12 residues. V was pared by 8 bases and J by 6 bases, with 12 bases between. This CDR3 reads CASQGAGNEQFF. CDR3 nucleotides: TGCGCCAGTCAGGGCGCGGGCAATGAGCAGTTCTTC.

This clonotype was found a few times. V is TRBV3-1 and J is TRBJ2-1; D unclear. V dropped 2 bases and J dropped 6 bases, with 11 bases sitting between them. The CDR3 length is 14 residues. CDR1 LGHDT and CDR2 YNNKEL come from the germline V gene (reference sequence). CDR3 amino acids: CASSQPNSFNEQFF. CDR3 coding DNA: TGTGCCAGCAGCCAACCGAACTCGTTCAATGAGCAGTTCTTC.

This clonotype occurred many times. The chain couples TRBV20-1 to TRBJ2-5; 10 bases match TRBD1. CDR1 is DFQATT, CDR2 SNEGSKA, per germline (reference sequence). The CDR3 sequence is 13 residues long. V lost 1 base to trimming and J lost 7 bases; unmatched junction nucleotides: 3. The CDR3 spells CSARAGTGVTQYF. Here the CDR3 DNA reads TGCAGTGCTAGAGCCGGGACAGGGGTGACCCAGTACTTC.

This clonotype was recorded a few times. The chain joins TRBV5-1 to TRBJ2-1; no clear D gene. V lost 0 bases, J lost 5 bases, and 9 bases lay in between. The germline V gene has CDR1 SGHRS and CDR2 YFSETQ. The CDR3 consists of 14 residues. The CDR3 here is CASSLAGWDNEQFF. CDR3 coding DNA: TGCGCCAGCAGCTTGGCCGGGTGGGACAATGAGCAGTTCTTC.

The J gene is TRBJ2-2, the V gene TRBV5-1; D call uncertain. The CDR3 has 15 amino acids. V shed 1 base and J shed 3 bases, with 10 bases lying between them. Germline CDR1 is SGHRS and CDR2 is YFSETQ. The CDR3 DNA sequence: TGCGCCAGCAGCTTGAACGCAGATTACACCGGGGAGCTGTTTTTT. Protein: CASSLNADYTGELFF.

This clonotype was seen only a few times. The V call is TRBV6-5, the J call TRBJ2-1; D is perhaps TRBD1 (6 bases). The V gene's germline CDR1 is MNHEY and CDR2 SVGAGI. The CDR3 extends over 15 amino acids. V was clipped by 2 bases and J by 0 bases, with 8 bases between them. CDR3 DNA: TGTGCCAGCAGTTACGGGGACACCTCCTACAATGAGCAGTTCTTC. Its translation is CASSYGDTSYNEQFF.

A few counts support this clonotype. The gene calls are TRBV12-3 or TRBV12-4 and TRBJ1-6; 7 bases agree with TRBD1. The junction had 6 bases not matched to a gene; V was cut back by 4 bases and J by 0 bases. The CDR3 is 17 amino acids. The chain's CDR3 is CASSSSRGISYNSPLHF. Written as DNA, the CDR3 is TGTGCCAGCAGTTCTTCCAGGGGGATCTCCTATAATTCACCCCTCCACTTT.

This clonotype was found many times. The chain combines TRBV20-1 with TRBJ1-2, with 9 bases matching TRBD1. The CDR3 runs to 14 residues. Germline V lookup: CDR1 DFQATT, CDR2 SNEGSKA (reference sequence). The CDR3 bases are TGCAGCGGATCTAATACAGGGGGCGCGGATGGCTACACCTTC. This gives the protein CSGSNTGGADGYTF.

This clonotype appeared a single time. The chain carries TRBV29-1 and TRBJ1-5; TRBD1 might be the D (5 bases). Germline assignment: CDR1 SQVTM and CDR2 ANQGSEA. V shed 6 bases and J shed 6 bases, with 15 bases lying between them. The CDR3 contains 13 residues. The CDR3, as DNA: TGCAGCGTGGTGCGAGGGGTGGGTCAGCCCCAGCATTTT. Translating gives CSVVRGVGQPQHF. The whole variable domain, filled in from reference TRBV29-1 and TRBJ1-5, reads SAVISQKPSRDICQRGTSLTIQCQVDSQVTMMFWYRQQPGQSLTLIATANQGSEATYESGFVIDKFPISRPNLTFSTLTVSNMSPEDSSIYLCSVVRGVGQPQHFGDGTRLSIL.